The text below deals with one TCR beta chain. These data come from a study of blood T cell repertoires in COVID-19. About the research overall: T cells, B-cell-depleted T cells, or PBMCs provided the cDNA or gDNA that served as material.

The CDR3 runs to 15 residues. Trimming pared 1 base from V and 0 bases from J, leaving 8 bases between. Germline assignment: CDR1 SGHRS and CDR2 YFSETQ. Sequenced by immunoSEQ multiplex PCR; TCRdb stores in-frame clones only, minus some. This table has about 67,000 clones, roughly nine tenths appearing once. The sequence came from a man aged 50-59 years with active COVID-19. The chain carries TRBV5-1 and TRBJ2-1; D is ambiguous. The sequenced sample consisted of peripheral blood. In DNA, the CDR3 is TGCGCCAGCAGCTTGTTCCGGAGCTCCTACAATGAGCAGTTCTTC. This codes for CASSLFRSSYNEQFF.